This TCR beta chain was recovered during a study of identical twins. TCRdb re-derived calls from the 5' RACE reads in MiXCR, one entry per CDR3 protein. The table has around 530,000 distinct CDR3 sequences, 13% to 15% seen once. CDR3 size: 15 residues. The V gene lost 5 bases and the J gene lost 8 bases, with 21 bases spanning the gap. The germline V gene encodes CDR1 SEHNR and CDR2 FQNEAQ (reference sequence). This clonotype was picked up many times. This same sample was also taken into another study, of yellow fever vaccine responses in identical twins.

This sequence was found in a woman aged 18-29 years in good health. This chain uses TRBV7-9 with TRBJ2-5; perhaps TRBD1 as D (6 bases). Input material: CD4+ T cells sorted from blood. CDR3 sequence: CASSLGQIDESTQYF. The CDR3 coding sequence is TGTGCCAGCAGCCTCGGACAGATAGACGAGTCAACCCAGTACTTC.